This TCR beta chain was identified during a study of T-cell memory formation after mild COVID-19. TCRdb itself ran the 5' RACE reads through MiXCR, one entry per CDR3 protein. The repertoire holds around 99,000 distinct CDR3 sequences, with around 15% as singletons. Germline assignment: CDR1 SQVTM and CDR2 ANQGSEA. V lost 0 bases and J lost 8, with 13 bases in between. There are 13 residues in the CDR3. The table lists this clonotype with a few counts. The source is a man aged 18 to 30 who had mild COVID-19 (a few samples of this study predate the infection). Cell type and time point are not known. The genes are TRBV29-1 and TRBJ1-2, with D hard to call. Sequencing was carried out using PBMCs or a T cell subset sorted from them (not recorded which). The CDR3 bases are TGCAGCGTTGAAGATCATAGGGTACAAGGCTACACCTTC. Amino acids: CSVEDHRVQGYTF.